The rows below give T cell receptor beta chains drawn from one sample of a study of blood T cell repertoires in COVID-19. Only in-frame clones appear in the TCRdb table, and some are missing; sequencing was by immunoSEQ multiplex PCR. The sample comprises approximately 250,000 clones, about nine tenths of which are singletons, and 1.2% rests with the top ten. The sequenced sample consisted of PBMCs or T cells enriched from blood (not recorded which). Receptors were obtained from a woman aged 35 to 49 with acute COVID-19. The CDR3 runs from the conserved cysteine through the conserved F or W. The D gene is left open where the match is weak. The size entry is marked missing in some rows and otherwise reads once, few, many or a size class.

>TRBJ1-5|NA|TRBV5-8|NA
CASSLERKNQPQHF
TGTGCCAGCAGCTTGGAGAGGAAGAATCAGCCCCAGCATTTT
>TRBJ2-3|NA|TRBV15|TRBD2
CATSRVPGLAGFSTDTQYF
TGTGCCACCAGCAGAGTGCCGGGACTAGCGGGCTTTAGCACAGATACGCAGTATTTT
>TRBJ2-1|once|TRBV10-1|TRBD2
CASSVGTSGRSAISNEQFF
TGCGCCAGCAGTGTAGGGACTAGCGGGAGATCGGCGATTTCCAATGAGCAGTTCTTC
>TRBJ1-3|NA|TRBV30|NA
CAWMRWGPDTIYF
TGTGCCTGGATGAGATGGGGGCCGGACACCATATATTTT
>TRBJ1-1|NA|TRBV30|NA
CAWSVDREVAFF
TGTGCCTGGAGTGTCGACCGGGAGGTAGCTTTCTTT
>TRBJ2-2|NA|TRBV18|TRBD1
CASQPGTGNTGELFF
TGTGCCAGCCAACCCGGGACAGGGAACACCGGGGAGCTGTTTTTT
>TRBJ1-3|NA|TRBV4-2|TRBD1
CASSGTGGNTIYF
TGTGCCAGCAGTGGGACAGGGGGAAACACCATATATTTT
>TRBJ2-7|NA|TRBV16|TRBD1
CASSQSGRGYTYEQYF
TGTGCCAGCAGCCAATCGGGCAGGGGGTACACCTACGAGCAGTACTTC
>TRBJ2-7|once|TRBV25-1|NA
CASSEYWGDHEQYF
TGTGCCAGCAGTGAATATTGGGGGGACCACGAGCAGTACTTC
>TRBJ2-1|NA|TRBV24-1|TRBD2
CATSEGGLAGGSQSYNEQFF
TGTGCCACCAGTGAGGGGGGACTAGCGGGAGGGTCCCAGTCCTACAATGAGCAGTTCTTC
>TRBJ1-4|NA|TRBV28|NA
CASRWASNEKLFF
TGTGCCAGCAGGTGGGCCTCTAATGAAAAACTGTTTTTT
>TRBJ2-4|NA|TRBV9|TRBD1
CASSGNRGDVQYF
TGTGCCAGCAGCGGAAACAGGGGGGACGTTCAGTACTTC
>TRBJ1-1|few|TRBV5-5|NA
CASSLGRGFGTEAFF
TGTGCCAGCAGCTTGGGGAGGGGTTTTGGAACTGAAGCTTTCTTT
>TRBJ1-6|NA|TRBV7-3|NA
CASSLTRQAVDSPLHF
TGTGCCAGCAGCTTAACGCGACAGGCCGTGGATTCACCCCTCCACTTT
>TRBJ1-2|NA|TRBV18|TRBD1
CASSPVGQEGRGYTF
TGTGCCAGCTCACCCGTTGGACAGGAAGGTCGTGGCTACACCTTC
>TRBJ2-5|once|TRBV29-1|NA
CSVEDWRGETQYF
TGCAGCGTTGAAGATTGGAGAGGGGAGACCCAGTACTTC
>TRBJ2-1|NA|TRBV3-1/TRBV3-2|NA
CASSPRSYNEQFF
TGTGCCAGCAGCCCGAGGAGCTACAATGAGCAGTTCTTC
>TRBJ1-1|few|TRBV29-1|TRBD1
CSASDRVNTEAFF
TGCAGCGCCTCGGACAGGGTTAACACTGAAGCTTTCTTT
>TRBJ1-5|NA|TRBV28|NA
CASSLVQGQPQHF
TGTGCCAGCAGTTTAGTACAGGGCCAGCCCCAGCATTTT
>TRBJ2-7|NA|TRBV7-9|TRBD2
CASSLGGRTSGSYEQYF
TGTGCCAGCAGCTTAGGAGGCCGGACTAGCGGTAGTTACGAGCAGTACTTC
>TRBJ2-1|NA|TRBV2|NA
CASGFRRNEQFF
TGTGCCAGTGGTTTCAGGAGGAATGAGCAGTTCTTC
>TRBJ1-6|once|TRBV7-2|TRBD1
CASSLATGLNSPLHF
TGTGCCAGCAGCTTAGCGACAGGGCTAAATTCACCCCTCCACTTT
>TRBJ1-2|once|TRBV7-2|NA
CASSLNRRYGYTF
TGTGCCAGCAGCTTAAACAGACGTTATGGCTACACCTTC
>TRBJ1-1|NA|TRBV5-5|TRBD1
CASRPTGGNTEAFF
TGTGCCAGCAGGCCGACAGGGGGGAACACTGAAGCTTTCTTT
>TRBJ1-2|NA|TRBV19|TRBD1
CASSLYLIGTGGDYGYTF
TGTGCCAGTAGCCTCTATTTAATCGGGACAGGGGGCGACTATGGCTACACCTTC